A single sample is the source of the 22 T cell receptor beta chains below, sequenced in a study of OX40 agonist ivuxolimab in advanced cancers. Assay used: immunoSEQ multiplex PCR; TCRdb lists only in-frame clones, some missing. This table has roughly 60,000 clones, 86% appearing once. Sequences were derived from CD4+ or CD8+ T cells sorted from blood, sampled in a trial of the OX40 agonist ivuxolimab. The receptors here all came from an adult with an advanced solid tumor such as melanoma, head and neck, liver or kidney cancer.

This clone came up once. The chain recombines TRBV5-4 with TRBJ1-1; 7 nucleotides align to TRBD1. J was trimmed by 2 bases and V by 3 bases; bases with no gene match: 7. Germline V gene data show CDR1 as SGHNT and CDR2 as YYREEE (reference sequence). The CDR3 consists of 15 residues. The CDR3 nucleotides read TGTGCCAGCAGCTCACAGACAGGGATTAACACTGAAGCTTTCTTT. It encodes CASSSQTGINTEAFF.

The chain's CDR3 is CASSQDTGQGREKLFF. The CDR3, as DNA: TGTGCCAGCAGCCAAGATACCGGGCAGGGAAGAGAAAAACTGTTTTTT. The chain links TRBV4-2 to TRBJ1-4; tentative D call: TRBD1 (5 bases). The CDR3 runs 16 residues. The V end was cut by 0 bases, the J end by 8 bases, with 16 bases between. From germline, CDR1 is LGHNA and CDR2 YNFKEQ.

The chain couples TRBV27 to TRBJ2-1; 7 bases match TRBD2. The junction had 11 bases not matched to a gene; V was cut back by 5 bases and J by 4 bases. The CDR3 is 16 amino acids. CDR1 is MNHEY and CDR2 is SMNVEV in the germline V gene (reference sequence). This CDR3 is CASSHPPGGSYNEQFF. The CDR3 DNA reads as TGTGCCAGCAGTCACCCCCCCGGGGGGAGTTACAATGAGCAGTTCTTC.

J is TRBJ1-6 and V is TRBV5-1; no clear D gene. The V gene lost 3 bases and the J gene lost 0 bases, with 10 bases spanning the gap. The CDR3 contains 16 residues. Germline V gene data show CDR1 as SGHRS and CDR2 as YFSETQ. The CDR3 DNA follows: TGCGCCAGCAGCTCCGGACCGAGCTCCTATAATTCACCCCTCCACTTT. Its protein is CASSSGPSSYNSPLHF. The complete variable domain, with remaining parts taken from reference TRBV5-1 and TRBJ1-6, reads KAGVTQTPRYLIKTRGQQVTLSCSPISGHRSVSWYQQTPGQGLQFLFEYFSETQRNKGNFPGRFSGRQFSNSRSEMNVSTLELGDSALYLCASSSGPSSYNSPLHFGNGTRLTVT.

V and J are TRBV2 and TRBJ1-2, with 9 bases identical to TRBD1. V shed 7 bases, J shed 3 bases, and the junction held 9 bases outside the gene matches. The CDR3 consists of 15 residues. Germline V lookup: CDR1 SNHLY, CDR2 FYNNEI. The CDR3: CASTGTGLSHYGYTF. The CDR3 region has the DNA TGTGCCAGCACTGGGACAGGGTTATCTCACTATGGCTACACCTTC.

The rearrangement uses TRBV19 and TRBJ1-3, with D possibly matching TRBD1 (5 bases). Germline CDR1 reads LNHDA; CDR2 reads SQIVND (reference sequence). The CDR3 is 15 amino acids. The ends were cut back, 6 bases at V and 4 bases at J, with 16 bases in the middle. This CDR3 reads CASSPGLFRGNTIYF. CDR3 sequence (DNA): TGTGCCAGTAGCCCGGGGCTCTTTAGAGGAAACACCATATATTTT.

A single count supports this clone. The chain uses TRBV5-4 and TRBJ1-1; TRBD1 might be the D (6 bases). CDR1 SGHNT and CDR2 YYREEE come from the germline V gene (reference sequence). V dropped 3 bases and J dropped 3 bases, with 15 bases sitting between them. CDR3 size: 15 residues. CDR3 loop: CASSWAGAQDTEAFF. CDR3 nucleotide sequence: TGTGCCAGCAGCTGGGCAGGGGCCCAGGACACTGAAGCTTTCTTT. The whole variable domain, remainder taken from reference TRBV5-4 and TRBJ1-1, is ETGVTQSPTHLIKTRGQQVTLRCSSQSGHNTVSWYQQALGQGPQFIFQYYREEENGRGNFPPRFSGLQFPNYSSELNVNALELDDSALYLCASSWAGAQDTEAFFGQGTRLTVV.

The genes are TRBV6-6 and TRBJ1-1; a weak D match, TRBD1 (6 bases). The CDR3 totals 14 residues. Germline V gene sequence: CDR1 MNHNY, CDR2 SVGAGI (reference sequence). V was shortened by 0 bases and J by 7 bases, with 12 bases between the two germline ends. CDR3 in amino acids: CASSYSSGAIEAFF. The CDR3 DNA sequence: TGTGCCAGCAGTTACTCGTCGGGGGCGATTGAAGCTTTCTTT.

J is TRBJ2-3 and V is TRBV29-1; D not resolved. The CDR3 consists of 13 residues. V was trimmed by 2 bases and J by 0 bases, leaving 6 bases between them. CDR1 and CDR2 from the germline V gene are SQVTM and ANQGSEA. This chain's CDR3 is CSVEQSSTDTQYF. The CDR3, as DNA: TGCAGCGTTGAACAGAGTAGCACAGATACGCAGTATTTT.

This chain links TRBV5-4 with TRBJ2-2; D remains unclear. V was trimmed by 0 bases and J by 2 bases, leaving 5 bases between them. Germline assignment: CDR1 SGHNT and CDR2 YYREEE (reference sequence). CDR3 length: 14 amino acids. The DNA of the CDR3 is TGTGCCAGCAGCTTGGACAGAAACACCGGGGAGCTGTTTTTT. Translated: CASSLDRNTGELFF.

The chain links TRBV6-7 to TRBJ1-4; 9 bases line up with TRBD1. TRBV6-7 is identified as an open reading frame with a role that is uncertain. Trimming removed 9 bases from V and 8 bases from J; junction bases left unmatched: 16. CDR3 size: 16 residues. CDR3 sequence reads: CARTYFPDGTGEKLFF. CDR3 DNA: TGTGCCAGAACCTATTTCCCGGACGGGACAGGGGAAAAACTGTTTTTT.

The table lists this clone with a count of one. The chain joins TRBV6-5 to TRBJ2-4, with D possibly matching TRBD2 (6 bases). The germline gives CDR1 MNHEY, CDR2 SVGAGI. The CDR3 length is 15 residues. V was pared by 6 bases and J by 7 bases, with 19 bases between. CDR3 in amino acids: CASSKGPPAGNIQYF. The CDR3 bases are TGTGCCAGCAGCAAGGGGCCCCCCGCGGGGAACATTCAGTACTTC.

The chain's CDR3 is CASSLGGPLGNTIYF. The CDR3 nucleotides are TGTGCCAGCAGTTTAGGGGGGCCTCTCGGAAACACCATATATTTT. The chain uses TRBV27 and TRBJ1-3; possibly TRBD1 for D (6 bases). V was trimmed by 2 bases and J by 4 bases, leaving 12 bases between them. The length of the CDR3 is 15 residues. The germline gives CDR1 MNHEY, CDR2 SMNVEV (reference sequence).

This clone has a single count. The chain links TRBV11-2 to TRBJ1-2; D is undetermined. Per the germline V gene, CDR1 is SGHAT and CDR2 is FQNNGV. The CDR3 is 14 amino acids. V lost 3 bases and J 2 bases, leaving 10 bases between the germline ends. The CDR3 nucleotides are TGTGCCAGCAGCTTCAGCTATACCAACTATGGCTACACCTTC. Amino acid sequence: CASSFSYTNYGYTF.

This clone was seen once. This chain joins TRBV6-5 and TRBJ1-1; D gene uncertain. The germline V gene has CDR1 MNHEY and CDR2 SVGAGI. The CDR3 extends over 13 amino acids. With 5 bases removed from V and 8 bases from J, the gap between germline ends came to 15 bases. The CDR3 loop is CASSARGGLEAFF. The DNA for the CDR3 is TGTGCCAGCAGTGCCCGAGGAGGGCTAGAAGCTTTCTTT.

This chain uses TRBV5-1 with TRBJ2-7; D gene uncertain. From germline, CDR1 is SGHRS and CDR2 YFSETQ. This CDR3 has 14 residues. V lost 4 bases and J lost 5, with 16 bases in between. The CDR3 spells CASSRKLDGHEQYF. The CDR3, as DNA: TGCGCCAGCAGCCGAAAGTTGGACGGCCACGAGCAGTACTTC. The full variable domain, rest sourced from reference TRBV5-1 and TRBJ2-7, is KAGVTQTPRYLIKTRGQQVTLSCSPISGHRSVSWYQQTPGQGLQFLFEYFSETQRNKGNFPGRFSGRQFSNSRSEMNVSTLELGDSALYLCASSRKLDGHEQYFGPGTRLTVT.

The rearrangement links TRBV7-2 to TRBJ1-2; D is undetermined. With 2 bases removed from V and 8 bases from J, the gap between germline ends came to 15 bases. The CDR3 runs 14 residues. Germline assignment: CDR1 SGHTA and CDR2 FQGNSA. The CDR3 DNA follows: TGTGCCAGCAGCTTAAAGGGATACATGGACGGCTACACCTTC. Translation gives CASSLKGYMDGYTF.

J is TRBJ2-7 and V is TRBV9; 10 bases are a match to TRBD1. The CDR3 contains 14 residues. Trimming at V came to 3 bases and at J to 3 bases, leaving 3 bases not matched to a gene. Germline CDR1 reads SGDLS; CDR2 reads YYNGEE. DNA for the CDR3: TGTGCCAGCAGCGCCGGACAGGGGGTCTACGAGCAGTACTTC. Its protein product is CASSAGQGVYEQYF.

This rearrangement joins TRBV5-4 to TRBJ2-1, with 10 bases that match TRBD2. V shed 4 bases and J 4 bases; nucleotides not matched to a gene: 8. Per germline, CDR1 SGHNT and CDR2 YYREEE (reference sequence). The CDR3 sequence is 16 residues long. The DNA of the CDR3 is TGTGCCAGCAGCCATTACAGCGGGGGGGGTTACAATGAGCAGTTCTTC. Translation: CASSHYSGGGYNEQFF.

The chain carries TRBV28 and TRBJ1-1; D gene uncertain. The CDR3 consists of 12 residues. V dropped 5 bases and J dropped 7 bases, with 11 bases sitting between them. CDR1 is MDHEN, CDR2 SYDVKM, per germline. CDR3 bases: TGTGCCAGCAGTATCCGACGGATTGAAGCTTTCTTT. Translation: CASSIRRIEAFF.

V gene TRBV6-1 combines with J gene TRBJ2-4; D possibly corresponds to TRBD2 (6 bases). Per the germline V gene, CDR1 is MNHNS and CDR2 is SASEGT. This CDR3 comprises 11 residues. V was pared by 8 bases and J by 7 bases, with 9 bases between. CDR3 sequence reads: CASGGLNIQYF. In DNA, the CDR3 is TGTGCCAGCGGGGGGTTGAACATTCAGTACTTC.

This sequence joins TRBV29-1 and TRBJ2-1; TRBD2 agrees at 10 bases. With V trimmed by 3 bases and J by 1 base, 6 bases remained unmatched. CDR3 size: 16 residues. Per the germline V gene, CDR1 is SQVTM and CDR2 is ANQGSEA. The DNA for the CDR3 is TGCAGCGTTGACCCAGGAGCGGGGGGGTCCTACAATGAGCAGTTCTTC. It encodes CSVDPGAGGSYNEQFF.